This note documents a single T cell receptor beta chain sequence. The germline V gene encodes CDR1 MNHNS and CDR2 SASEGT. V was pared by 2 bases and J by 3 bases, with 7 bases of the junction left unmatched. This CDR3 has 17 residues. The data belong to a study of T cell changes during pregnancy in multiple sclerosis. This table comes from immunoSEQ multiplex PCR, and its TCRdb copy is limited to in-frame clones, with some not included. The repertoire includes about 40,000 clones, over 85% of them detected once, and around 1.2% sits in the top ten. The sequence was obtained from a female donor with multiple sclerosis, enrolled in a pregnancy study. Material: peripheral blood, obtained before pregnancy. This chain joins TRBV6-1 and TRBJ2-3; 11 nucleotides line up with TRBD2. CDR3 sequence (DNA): TGTGCCAGCAGTGAATCGCTGCTAGCGGGAGGTACAGATACGCAGTATTTT. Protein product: CASSESLLAGGTDTQYF.